These T cell receptor beta chains were read from a single sample in a study of T cells in Graves' hyperthyroidism and ophthalmopathy. TCRdb analysed the multiplex PCR reads with MiXCR anew, one entry per CDR3 protein. Of roughly 740,000 distinct CDR3 sequences listed, less than 20% are singletons. The source material was blood. The receptors shown here come from a man aged 18-30 years with Graves' hyperthyroidism. Each CDR3 is given with its conserved first and last residue. A D gene is named only where the DNA matches it firmly. Clone sizes are given selectively: once, few, many, or a class where the clone is expanded.

CDR3 length	clone size	D gene	V gene	J gene	CDR3 protein	CDR3 DNA
15	many	NA	TRBV12-3/TRBV12-4	TRBJ1-5	CASTDRTDSNQPQHF	TGTGCCAGCACCGATCGGACTGATAGCAATCAGCCCCAGCATTTT
17	few	TRBD2	TRBV27	TRBJ2-2	CASSRRLAGVITGELFF	TGTGCCAGCAGTCGAAGACTAGCGGGAGTGATCACCGGGGAGCTGTTTTTT
16	many	TRBD2	TRBV6-2/TRBV6-3	TRBJ2-2	CASRRTSVWNTGELFF	TGTGCCAGCAGACGGACTAGCGTTTGGAACACCGGGGAGCTGTTTTTT
15	many	TRBD1	TRBV2	TRBJ2-1	CASNAATGAHNEQFF	TGTGCCAGCAATGCGGCGACAGGGGCCCACAATGAGCAGTTCTTC
12	NA	TRBD2	TRBV30	TRBJ2-7	CAAGVPAYEQYF	TGTGCGGCGGGAGTACCAGCCTACGAGCAGTACTTC
13	few	NA	TRBV29-1	TRBJ1-1	CSARARGRTEAFF	TGCAGCGCTAGGGCGAGGGGGAGGACTGAAGCTTTCTTT
16	few	TRBD1	TRBV4-1	TRBJ2-4	CASSQPGQLAKNIQYF	TGCGCCAGCAGCCAGCCGGGACAGCTAGCCAAAAACATTCAGTACTTC
13	many	NA	TRBV28	TRBJ2-7	CASSLKNSYEQYF	TGTGCCAGCAGTTTAAAGAACAGCTACGAGCAGTACTTC
17	many	NA	TRBV7-2	TRBJ2-3	CASSPGELWGSTDTQYF	TGTGCCAGCAGCCCCGGTGAGCTCTGGGGGAGCACAGATACGCAGTATTTT
16	few	NA	TRBV20-1	TRBJ1-6	CSAREEPGGYNSPLHF	TGCAGTGCTAGAGAAGAACCGGGAGGCTATAATTCACCCCTCCACTTT
17	NA	NA	TRBV7-9	TRBJ1-2	CASSGEGGMGVRYGYTF	TGTGCCAGCAGCGGGGAGGGAGGGATGGGAGTAAGATATGGCTACACCTTC
16	many	TRBD2	TRBV20-1	TRBJ2-3	CSAREAAGSGGDTQYF	TGCAGTGCTAGAGAAGCAGCGGGAAGCGGGGGAGATACGCAGTATTTT
13	NA	TRBD1	TRBV29-1	TRBJ2-2	CSVGQTNTEELFF	TGCAGCGTGGGACAGACGAACACCGAGGAGCTGTTTTTT
15	few	TRBD2	TRBV20-1	TRBJ2-3	CSATKTSGTTDTQYF	TGCAGTGCTACTAAGACTAGCGGGACGACAGATACGCAGTATTTT
16	NA	TRBD2	TRBV2	TRBJ2-7	CASSLGGLAGVNEQYF	TGTGCCAGCAGTCTGGGGGGACTAGCGGGAGTCAACGAGCAGTACTTC
12	few	TRBD1	TRBV27	TRBJ1-1	CASRRGQTEAFF	TGTGCCAGCAGAAGGGGGCAAACTGAAGCTTTCTTT
12	many	NA	TRBV30	TRBJ2-7	CAWSVSGLEQYF	TGTGCCTGGAGTGTATCCGGCCTCGAGCAGTACTTC
15	many	TRBD2	TRBV2	TRBJ2-7	CASMRGLAGGYEQYF	TGTGCCAGCATGCGGGGACTAGCGGGAGGCTACGAGCAGTACTTC
14	NA	NA	TRBV7-9	TRBJ1-1	CASSDSGAATEAFF	TGTGCCAGCAGCGATTCAGGGGCGGCGACTGAAGCTTTCTTT
12	many	NA	TRBV7-3	TRBJ2-1	CASGVGGDEQFF	TGTGCCAGCGGGGTAGGGGGGGATGAGCAGTTCTTC
15	NA	NA	TRBV12-3/TRBV12-4	TRBJ1-4	CASSSSPAGVEKLFF	TGTGCCAGCAGTTCTTCTCCGGCCGGTGTGGAAAAACTGTTTTTT
14	NA	TRBD1	TRBV27	TRBJ2-1	CASTFLGTANEQFF	TGTGCCAGCACCTTTCTGGGGACAGCTAATGAGCAGTTCTTC
15	few	NA	TRBV7-2	TRBJ2-7	CASREPEGYSYEQYF	TGTGCCAGCAGAGAACCGGAGGGATACTCCTACGAGCAGTACTTC
15	many	NA	TRBV4-3	TRBJ1-1	CASSQGQFANTEAFF	TGCGCCAGCAGCCAGGGGCAGTTCGCGAACACTGAAGCTTTCTTT
14	many	NA	TRBV28	TRBJ2-2	CASSGGTNTGELFF	TGCGCCAGCAGTGGGGGAACGAACACCGGGGAGCTGTTTTTT
17	many	NA	TRBV30	TRBJ1-5	CAWKTAVRDTVYQPQHF	TGTGCCTGGAAGACCGCCGTAAGGGACACGGTTTATCAGCCCCAGCATTTT
12	many	TRBD1	TRBV28	TRBJ1-1	CASISGGREAFF	TGTGCCAGCATCTCAGGGGGTAGGGAAGCTTTCTTT
16	NA	TRBD2	TRBV4-3	TRBJ2-5	CASSQDWGRAQETQYF	TGCGCCAGCAGCCAAGACTGGGGGAGGGCCCAGGAGACCCAGTACTTC
14	many	TRBD1	TRBV7-9	TRBJ2-1	CASSFNRGSNEQFF	TGTGCCAGCAGCTTTAACAGGGGATCTAATGAGCAGTTCTTC
16	many	NA	TRBV7-8	TRBJ1-5	CASSAGTAYGNQPQHF	TGTGCCAGCAGCGCCGGGACGGCCTACGGCAATCAGCCCCAGCATTTT
16	NA	NA	TRBV9	TRBJ1-6	CASSVMDGSYNSPLHF	TGTGCCAGCAGCGTCATGGACGGCTCCTATAATTCACCCCTCCACTTT
11	many	NA	TRBV2	TRBJ1-1	CASRSYTEAFF	TGTGCCAGCAGGAGCTACACTGAAGCTTTCTTT
15	NA	NA	TRBV9	TRBJ1-1	CASSVGYSLNTEAFF	TGTGCCAGCAGCGTAGGATACAGCTTGAACACTGAAGCTTTCTTT
14	many	NA	TRBV28	TRBJ2-7	CASRDGVMDYEQYF	TGTGCCAGCAGGGACGGGGTAATGGACTACGAGCAGTACTTC
15	few	NA	TRBV15	TRBJ2-2	CATSGHELNTGELFF	TGTGCCACCAGCGGCCATGAGTTGAACACCGGGGAGCTGTTTTTT
19	NA	TRBD1	TRBV7-9	TRBJ2-2	CASSFPRRDRETNTGELFF	TGTGCCAGCAGCTTCCCGAGGAGGGACAGGGAAACGAACACCGGGGAGCTGTTTTTT
16	NA	NA	TRBV19	TRBJ2-2	CASSMGQGWGIGELFF	TGTGCCAGTAGTATGGGTCAGGGTTGGGGTATCGGGGAGCTGTTTTTT
13	NA	NA	TRBV20-1	TRBJ2-7	CSARERLGGEQYF	TGCAGTGCTAGAGAGCGGCTGGGAGGCGAGCAGTACTTC
15	few	NA	TRBV6-1	TRBJ2-5	CASSPFQTYQETQYF	TGTGCCAGCAGCCCTTTCCAAACGTACCAAGAGACCCAGTACTTC
13	many	NA	TRBV28	TRBJ1-1	CASRGRIQTEAFF	TGTGCCAGCAGAGGACGGATTCAGACTGAAGCTTTCTTT
14	many	NA	TRBV12-3/TRBV12-4	TRBJ2-5	CATADQVFGGTQYF	TGTGCCACCGCGGATCAGGTTTTTGGGGGGACCCAGTACTTC
15	NA	NA	TRBV7-3	TRBJ2-3	CASSEGVTSTDTQYF	TGTGCCAGCTCGGAGGGGGTTACTAGCACAGATACGCAGTATTTT
16	NA	TRBD2	TRBV7-9	TRBJ2-3	CASITSGRGWTDTQYF	TGTGCCAGCATTACTAGCGGGAGAGGTTGGACAGATACGCAGTATTTT
14	NA	NA	TRBV6-5	TRBJ1-1	CASSYSRVDTEAFF	TGTGCCAGCAGTTACTCGAGGGTCGACACTGAAGCTTTCTTT
14	NA	NA	TRBV5-1	TRBJ1-1	CASSSGFGAFGAFF	TGCGCCAGCAGTTCCGGCTTCGGGGCATTTGGAGCTTTCTTT
15	few	TRBD1	TRBV15	TRBJ1-6	CATSIKGADNSPLHF	TGTGCCACCAGCATCAAGGGGGCCGATAATTCACCCCTCCACTTT
16	few	TRBD2	TRBV6-1	TRBJ2-3	CASSERLAGGLDTQYF	TGTGCCAGCAGTGAAAGACTAGCGGGAGGCTTGGATACGCAGTATTTT
15	few	NA	TRBV20-1	TRBJ2-3	CSASGGRSSLDTQYF	TGCAGTGCTAGCGGGGGACGCTCTTCGCTTGATACGCAGTATTTT
14	few	NA	TRBV24-1	TRBJ2-1	CATSRKGRYNEQFF	TGTGCCACCAGCCGAAAAGGGAGGTACAATGAGCAGTTCTTC
14	many	TRBD1	TRBV27	TRBJ2-7	CASSLTRGQYEQYF	TGTGCCAGCAGTTTAACCAGGGGGCAGTACGAGCAGTACTTC
16	many	TRBD2	TRBV2	TRBJ2-7	CASSRPTSGIIYEQYF	TGTGCCAGCAGCCGGCCGACTAGCGGGATTATTTACGAGCAGTACTTC
15	many	NA	TRBV5-1	TRBJ2-5	CASSLAGGAGETQYF	TGTGCCAGCAGCTTAGCCGGGGGCGCGGGAGAGACCCAGTACTTC
19	few	NA	TRBV6-1	TRBJ2-3	CASSEAGNRAHSWTDTQYF	TGTGCCAGCAGTGAAGCGGGGAACAGGGCACATTCGTGGACAGATACGCAGTATTTT
15	many	TRBD1	TRBV13	TRBJ2-1	CASSLVQGPHNEQFF	TGTGCCAGCAGCTTAGTACAGGGGCCCCACAATGAGCAGTTCTTC
14	NA	NA	TRBV5-1	TRBJ2-3	CASSLLEATDTQYF	TGCGCCAGCAGCTTGTTGGAGGCGACAGATACGCAGTATTTT
13	NA	NA	TRBV7-9	TRBJ2-7	CASSLGGNYKQYF	TGTGCCAGCAGCTTGGGCGGGAACTACAAGCAGTACTTC
13	NA	NA	TRBV7-9	TRBJ2-5	CASRQAGEETQYF	TGTGCCAGCAGACAAGCAGGGGAAGAGACCCAGTACTTC
12	few	NA	TRBV10-3	TRBJ1-1	CAISDMSAEAFF	TGTGCCATCAGTGATATGAGCGCTGAAGCTTTCTTT
15	few	TRBD2	TRBV29-1	TRBJ2-3	CSVVGASGSLITQYF	TGCAGCGTTGTAGGTGCTAGCGGGAGTCTTATTACGCAGTATTTT
15	many	TRBD1	TRBV6-2/TRBV6-3	TRBJ1-1	CASSTDRAPNTEAFF	TGTGCCAGCAGTACGGACAGGGCCCCGAACACTGAAGCTTTCTTT